The 12 T cell receptor beta chains below come from one sample, sequenced in a study of blood T cell repertoires in COVID-19. Measured with immunoSEQ multiplex PCR; TCRdb has only the in-frame clones, and not every one. The table has under 300,000 clones, around 89% seen once; the top ten hold about 3%. The specimen sequenced was PBMCs or T cells enriched from blood (not recorded which). The receptors shown here come from a woman aged 50 to 65 who had recovered from COVID-19.

V and J are TRBV30 and TRBJ1-4, with D maybe TRBD1 (6 bases). The V gene lost 5 bases and the J gene lost 4 bases, with 11 bases spanning the gap. The CDR3 loop spans 13 amino acids. CDR1 is GTSNPN and CDR2 is SVGIG in the germline V gene (reference sequence). CDR3 loop: CAWSGGGNEKLFF. The DNA for the CDR3 is TGTGCCTGGTCGGGGGGCGGTAATGAAAAACTGTTTTTT.

The table lists this clone with a count of one. The chain employs TRBV29-1 and TRBJ1-2; TRBD1 agrees at 11 bases. With 5 bases clipped from V and 8 bases from J, the junction kept 7 bases outside the gene matches. CDR1 and CDR2 from the germline V gene are SQVTM and ANQGSEA. The CDR3 is made up of 13 amino acids. CDR3 DNA sequence: TGCAGCGTTAGGGACAGGGGGTTCATCGGCTACACCTTC. This gives the protein CSVRDRGFIGYTF.

The genes are TRBV5-6 and TRBJ1-4; TRBD1 matches 10 bases. The length of the CDR3 is 17 residues. Germline CDR1 reads SGHDT; CDR2 reads YYEEEE. The V segment lost 5 bases and the J segment 0 bases; nucleotides outside the gene matches: 7. The chain's CDR3 is CASSDRGRGSTNEKLFF. The CDR3 region has the DNA TGTGCCAGCAGTGACAGGGGGCGGGGTTCAACTAATGAAAAACTGTTTTTT.

The chain is built from TRBV6-5 and TRBJ2-5; perhaps TRBD2 as D (6 bases). Germline values: CDR1 MNHEY, CDR2 SVGAGI. Trimming cost V 9 bases and J 3 bases, with 14 bases left between them. The CDR3 sequence is 13 residues long. For the CDR3, the DNA is TGTGCCAGTAAGACCGGGGGTAAAGAGACCCAGTACTTC. It translates to CASKTGGKETQYF.

This sequence joins TRBV6-2 or TRBV6-3 and TRBJ2-2; D uncertain. The CDR3 runs 15 residues. Germline V gene lookup returns CDR1 MNHEY and CDR2 SVGEGT. Trimming stripped 5 bases from V and 2 bases from J, with 12 bases between. This CDR3 reads CASSDLTSNTGELFF. CDR3 in DNA: TGTGCCAGCAGTGACCTGACTTCAAACACCGGGGAGCTGTTTTTT.

The CDR3 protein is CASSLRAGGINYGYTF. The CDR3 bases are TGTGCCAGCAGCTTACGGGCAGGGGGTATTAACTATGGCTACACCTTC. The V and J genes are TRBV7-2 and TRBJ1-2; 7 positions match TRBD1. Per the germline V gene, CDR1 is SGHTA and CDR2 is FQGNSA. Trimming removed 2 bases from V and 1 base from J; junction bases left unmatched: 7. This CDR3 is built from 16 residues. The full variable domain, completed using reference TRBV7-2 and TRBJ1-2, is GAGVSQSPSNKVTEKGKDVELRCDPISGHTALYWYRQSLGQGLEFLIYFQGNSAPDKSGLPSDRFSAERTGGSVSTLTIQRTQQEDSAVYLCASSLRAGGINYGYTFGSGTRLTVV.

This clone was seen a few times. The chain is built from TRBV28 and TRBJ2-1; D is undetermined. The CDR3 runs to 18 residues. V lost 4 bases to trimming and J lost 1 base, with 20 bases between them. The germline V gene encodes CDR1 MDHEN and CDR2 SYDVKM. The CDR3 is CASSSWPIRDVSYNEQFF. DNA for the CDR3: TGTGCCAGCAGTTCATGGCCAATTCGAGATGTGTCCTACAATGAGCAGTTCTTC.

This rearrangement joins TRBV7-8 to TRBJ1-1; 9 nucleotides align to TRBD1. There are 14 residues in the CDR3. The germline CDR1 and CDR2 sequences are SGHVS and FQNEAQ. With 5 bases clipped from V and 3 bases from J, the junction kept 4 bases outside the gene matches. CDR3 in amino acids: CASSGDRAYTEAFF. DNA for the CDR3: TGTGCCAGCAGCGGGGACAGGGCTTACACTGAAGCTTTCTTT.

The rearrangement uses TRBV30 and TRBJ1-6; the D is unclear. Between the trimmed V and J ends, which lost 5 bases and 5 bases, there was a span of 13 bases. Germline V lookup: CDR1 GTSNPN, CDR2 SVGIG (reference sequence). This CDR3 contains 14 residues. The CDR3 here is CAWGRHVDNSPLHF. CDR3 coding DNA: TGTGCCTGGGGAAGACACGTTGATAATTCACCCCTCCACTTT.

The chain combines TRBV2 with TRBJ1-2; 7 nucleotides align to TRBD1. Germline V gene sequence: CDR1 SNHLY, CDR2 FYNNEI. V shed 7 bases, J shed 3 bases, and the junction held 5 bases outside the gene matches. CDR3 length: 13 amino acids. CDR3 amino acids: CASILTGDYGYTF. CDR3 nucleotide sequence: TGTGCCAGCATCTTAACAGGGGACTATGGCTACACCTTC.

The chain recombines TRBV7-9 with TRBJ2-7, with 8 bases matching TRBD2. The CDR3 totals 15 residues. After removal of 5 bases from V and 3 bases from J, the junction contained 9 bases not matched to a gene. Germline CDR1 SEHNR, CDR2 FQNEAQ (reference sequence). In DNA form, the CDR3 reads TGTGCCAGCAGCCCCGGCCGGGGGGGCGGCTACGAGCAGTACTTC. Protein: CASSPGRGGGYEQYF.

The J gene is TRBJ1-6, the V gene TRBV14; no clear D gene. This CDR3 has 16 amino acids. V shed 1 base and J shed 0 bases, with 7 bases lying between them. CDR1 is SGHDN and CDR2 is FVKESK in the germline V gene. The CDR3 DNA is TGTGCCAGCAGCCAAGTCCCCTACTCCTATAATTCACCCCTCCACTTT. The encoded protein is CASSQVPYSYNSPLHF.